The rows below give T cell receptor beta chains drawn from one sample of a study of T cells in localized non-small cell lung cancer. This table comes from immunoSEQ multiplex PCR, and its TCRdb copy is limited to in-frame clones, with some not included. This table has some 33,000 clones, about four fifths appearing once. The material was peripheral blood, obtained before any cancer treatment. These receptors all come from a male donor at least 60 years old with stage III squamous cell lung carcinoma. Each CDR3 is given with its conserved first and last residue. D genes are given only for firm matches. Not all rows give a size; the values are once, few, many and, for expanded clones, a class.

size | D | J | V | CDR3 | DNA
once | TRBD1 | TRBJ2-5 | TRBV6-6 | CASSFSTGGQETQYF | TGTGCCAGCAGCTTCTCCACAGGGGGCCAAGAGACCCAGTACTTC
- | - | TRBJ2-7 | TRBV5-6 | CASSFSPTVSYEQYF | TGTGCCAGCAGCTTTAGCCCCACAGTCTCCTACGAGCAGTACTTC
- | - | TRBJ1-3 | TRBV9 | CASSVEPGNTIYF | TGTGCCAGCAGCGTAGAGCCGGGAAACACCATATATTTT
- | - | TRBJ1-1 | TRBV6-6 | CASSYMVGTEAFF | TGTGCCAGCAGTTACATGGTGGGCACTGAAGCTTTCTTT
- | - | TRBJ1-1 | TRBV23-1 | CASSHPTGPLEAFF | TGCGCCAGCAGTCATCCTACGGGGCCGCTTGAAGCTTTCTTT
- | - | TRBJ1-2 | TRBV18 | CASSPEQGANYGYTF | TGTGCCAGCTCACCAGAACAGGGAGCTAACTATGGCTACACCTTC
- | - | TRBJ2-3 | TRBV7-3 | CASRRGGPEDTQYF | TGTGCCAGCAGGAGAGGGGGGCCCGAAGATACGCAGTATTTT
- | TRBD1 | TRBJ2-3 | TRBV19 | CASSTDQIRGRTDTQYF | TGTGCCAGTAGTACCGACCAAATCAGGGGGCGCACAGATACGCAGTATTTT
- | - | TRBJ1-6 | TRBV5-4 | CASSLEDRINSPLHF | TGTGCCAGCAGCTTGGAGGACCGCATAAATTCACCCCTCCACTTT
- | - | TRBJ2-5 | TRBV5-4 | CASSLPAGLLQETQYF | TGTGCCAGCAGCTTGCCGGCAGGCTTACTGCAAGAGACCCAGTACTTC
- | - | TRBJ2-1 | TRBV6-5 | CASSLPGRGRNEQFF | TGTGCCAGCAGCCTCCCAGGCAGGGGCCGGAATGAGCAGTTCTTC
- | - | TRBJ1-1 | TRBV28 | CASSRDRVEAFF | TGTGCCAGCAGCCGCGACAGAGTGGAGGCTTTCTTT
once | - | TRBJ1-6 | TRBV2 | CASSRGDPLSYNSPLHF | TGTGCCAGCAGTCGGGGGGATCCACTCTCCTATAATTCACCCCTCCACTTT
- | TRBD2 | TRBJ2-1 | TRBV15 | CATSLTTSGYNEQFF | TGTGCCACCAGCTTAACGACTAGCGGGTACAATGAGCAGTTCTTC
- | TRBD1 | TRBJ1-1 | TRBV29-1 | CSVENRGGYTEAFF | TGCAGCGTTGAAAACAGGGGTGGATACACTGAAGCTTTCTTT
once | TRBD2 | TRBJ2-5 | TRBV15 | CATSRGTSGNQETQYF | TGTGCCACCAGCAGAGGGACTAGCGGGAACCAAGAGACCCAGTACTTC
- | TRBD2 | TRBJ2-5 | TRBV13 | CASSQTSGGEETQYF | TGTGCCAGCAGCCAGACTAGCGGGGGGGAAGAGACCCAGTACTTC
- | - | TRBJ2-7 | TRBV5-1 | CASAGVADGTTYEQYF | TGCGCCAGCGCCGGGGTGGCCGACGGGACCACCTACGAGCAGTACTTC
few | TRBD1 | TRBJ1-5 | TRBV19 | CATTNKAGGGQPQHF | TGTGCCACCACAAATAAGGCAGGGGGGGGGCAGCCCCAGCATTTT
- | - | TRBJ2-5 | TRBV19 | CASSGGARETQYF | TGTGCCAGTAGTGGTGGGGCCCGGGAGACCCAGTACTTC
- | - | TRBJ2-1 | TRBV7-9 | CASGLGDANYNEQFF | TGTGCCAGCGGATTGGGGGACGCCAACTACAATGAGCAGTTCTTC
- | TRBD1 | TRBJ1-1 | TRBV28 | CASSSGTGGLGAFF | TGTGCCAGCAGTTCCGGGACAGGGGGGTTGGGGGCTTTCTTT
- | - | TRBJ1-3 | TRBV19 | CASDRSSGNTIYF | TGTGCCAGCGACAGGAGCTCTGGAAACACCATATATTTT
once | TRBD2 | TRBJ2-1 | TRBV27 | CASSEAGGRFNEQFF | TGTGCCAGCAGTGAAGCGGGGGGGCGTTTCAATGAGCAGTTCTTC
few | - | TRBJ1-3 | TRBV6-6 | CASRQGISGNTIYF | TGTGCCAGCAGACAGGGCATCTCTGGAAACACCATATATTTT
- | - | TRBJ1-4 | TRBV5-1 | CASSLASRFVATNEKLFF | TGCGCCAGCAGCTTGGCGAGTCGTTTTGTTGCAACTAATGAAAAACTGTTTTTT
- | - | TRBJ2-1 | TRBV27 | CASSLMGVSYNEQFF | TGTGCCAGCAGTTTAATGGGGGTCTCCTACAATGAGCAGTTCTTC
once | - | TRBJ2-7 | TRBV5-1 | CASSVDVRYEQYF | TGCGCCAGCAGCGTGGACGTTCGATACGAGCAGTACTTC
- | - | TRBJ2-7 | TRBV9 | CASSLEGGWDYEQYF | TGTGCCAGCAGCTTGGAGGGGGGTTGGGACTACGAGCAGTACTTC
- | - | TRBJ2-3 | TRBV11-1 | CASSPRQATDTQYF | TGTGCCAGCAGCCCCAGACAGGCCACAGATACGCAGTATTTT
- | TRBD2 | TRBJ2-7 | TRBV7-2 | CASSPGTSGVYEQYF | TGTGCCAGCAGCCCGGGGACTAGCGGAGTCTACGAGCAGTACTTC